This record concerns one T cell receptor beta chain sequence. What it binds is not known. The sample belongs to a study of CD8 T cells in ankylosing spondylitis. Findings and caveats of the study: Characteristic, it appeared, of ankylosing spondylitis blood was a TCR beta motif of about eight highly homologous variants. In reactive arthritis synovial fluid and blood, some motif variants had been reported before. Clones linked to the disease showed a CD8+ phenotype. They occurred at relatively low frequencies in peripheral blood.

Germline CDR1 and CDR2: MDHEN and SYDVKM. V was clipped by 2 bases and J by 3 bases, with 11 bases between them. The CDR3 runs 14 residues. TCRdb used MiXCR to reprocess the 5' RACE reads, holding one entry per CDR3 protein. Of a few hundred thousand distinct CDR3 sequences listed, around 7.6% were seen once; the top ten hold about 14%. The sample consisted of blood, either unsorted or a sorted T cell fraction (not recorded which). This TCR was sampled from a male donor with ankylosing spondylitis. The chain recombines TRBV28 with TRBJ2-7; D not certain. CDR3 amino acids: CASSLGQLGYEQYF. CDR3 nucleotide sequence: TGTGCCAGCAGTTTAGGTCAATTAGGCTACGAGCAGTACTTC.